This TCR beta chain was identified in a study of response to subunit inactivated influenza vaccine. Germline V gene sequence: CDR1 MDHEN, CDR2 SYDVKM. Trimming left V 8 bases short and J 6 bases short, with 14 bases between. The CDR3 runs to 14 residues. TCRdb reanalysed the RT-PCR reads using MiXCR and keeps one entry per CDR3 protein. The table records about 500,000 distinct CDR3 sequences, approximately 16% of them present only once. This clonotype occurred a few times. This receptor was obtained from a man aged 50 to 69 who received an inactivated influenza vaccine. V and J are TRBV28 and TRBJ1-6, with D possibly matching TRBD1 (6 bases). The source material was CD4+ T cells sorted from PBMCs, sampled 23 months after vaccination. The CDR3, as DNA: TGTGCCAGCCTACGAGGGACAAGTAATTCACCCCTCCACTTT. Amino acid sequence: CASLRGTSNSPLHF.